The rows below give T cell receptor beta chains drawn from one sample of a study of T-cell memory formation after mild COVID-19. MiXCR, run by TCRdb on the 5' RACE reads, gives a single entry per CDR3 protein. This sample yields some 450,000 distinct CDR3 sequences, of which approximately 20% are seen a single time; approximately 8.1% belongs to the top ten. Sample: PBMCs or a T cell subset sorted from them (not recorded which). The receptors derive from an adult woman who had mild COVID-19 (a few samples of this study predate the infection). Cell type and time point are not known. CDR3s leave out the opening cysteine and the closing phenylalanine or tryptophan. A D gene is named only where the DNA matches it firmly. Not every row has a clone size; where given, it reads once, few, many or a size class.

j_gene: TRBJ2-2; d_gene: NA; v_gene: TRBV12-3/TRBV12-4; abundance: once; CDR3aa: ASSIWSAGYTGELF
j_gene: TRBJ1-1; d_gene: TRBD1; v_gene: TRBV25-1; abundance: few; CDR3aa: ASSDTGGRNTEAF
j_gene: TRBJ2-1; d_gene: NA; v_gene: TRBV5-1; abundance: many; CDR3aa: ASSWGQGSNEQF
j_gene: TRBJ2-5; d_gene: TRBD2; v_gene: TRBV7-2; abundance: NA; CDR3aa: ASTRLAGGGETQY
j_gene: TRBJ1-1; d_gene: NA; v_gene: TRBV3-1; abundance: NA; CDR3aa: ASSQDSEAF
j_gene: TRBJ1-2; d_gene: TRBD1; v_gene: TRBV20-1; abundance: NA; CDR3aa: SADRELPNYGYT
j_gene: TRBJ1-1; d_gene: NA; v_gene: TRBV5-1; abundance: many; CDR3aa: ASSLGTVNTEAF
j_gene: TRBJ2-1; d_gene: TRBD1; v_gene: TRBV29-1; abundance: NA; CDR3aa: SGNDAGGAYNEQF
j_gene: TRBJ2-2; d_gene: NA; v_gene: TRBV15; abundance: many; CDR3aa: ATSGPEGRTGKDTGELF
j_gene: TRBJ1-4; d_gene: NA; v_gene: TRBV9; abundance: NA; CDR3aa: ASSLHGTTNEKLF
j_gene: TRBJ2-1; d_gene: NA; v_gene: TRBV5-4; abundance: NA; CDR3aa: ASRARTPGVGEQF
j_gene: TRBJ1-1; d_gene: NA; v_gene: TRBV6-2/TRBV6-3; abundance: few; CDR3aa: ASSYRSSTDMNTEAF
j_gene: TRBJ1-1; d_gene: TRBD1; v_gene: TRBV3-1; abundance: few; CDR3aa: ASSQEGVIRGSTEAF
j_gene: TRBJ2-5; d_gene: NA; v_gene: TRBV5-1; abundance: few; CDR3aa: ASSLVVGGAETQY
j_gene: TRBJ1-2; d_gene: NA; v_gene: TRBV5-6; abundance: many; CDR3aa: ASSFYTANYGYT
j_gene: TRBJ1-1; d_gene: NA; v_gene: TRBV7-9; abundance: few; CDR3aa: ASSLDFLDTEAF
j_gene: TRBJ1-5; d_gene: NA; v_gene: TRBV4-3; abundance: NA; CDR3aa: ASSEGRWGGQPQH
j_gene: TRBJ2-3; d_gene: TRBD2; v_gene: TRBV7-9; abundance: NA; CDR3aa: ASSFRRTSRVADTQY
j_gene: TRBJ2-7; d_gene: NA; v_gene: TRBV4-1; abundance: NA; CDR3aa: ASSQRWDSVYEQY
j_gene: TRBJ2-1; d_gene: TRBD2; v_gene: TRBV7-3; abundance: NA; CDR3aa: ASSQGLAGSEQF
j_gene: TRBJ1-1; d_gene: TRBD1; v_gene: TRBV19; abundance: many; CDR3aa: ASSNRGLGRTEAF
j_gene: TRBJ2-1; d_gene: TRBD1; v_gene: TRBV5-1; abundance: few; CDR3aa: ASSRGTGTNEQF
j_gene: TRBJ1-1; d_gene: NA; v_gene: TRBV13; abundance: NA; CDR3aa: ASSLGKGGTEAF
j_gene: TRBJ1-2; d_gene: TRBD1; v_gene: TRBV12-3/TRBV12-4; abundance: NA; CDR3aa: ASRTQGIYGYT
j_gene: TRBJ2-3; d_gene: TRBD2; v_gene: TRBV11-2; abundance: NA; CDR3aa: ASSLDHWGGRSDTQY
j_gene: TRBJ2-7; d_gene: TRBD2; v_gene: TRBV11-2; abundance: few; CDR3aa: ASSFRERGEGPLEQY
j_gene: TRBJ2-7; d_gene: NA; v_gene: TRBV6-1; abundance: few; CDR3aa: ASTETAFEQY
j_gene: TRBJ1-2; d_gene: NA; v_gene: TRBV4-1; abundance: few; CDR3aa: ASSQVGAIGYT
j_gene: TRBJ2-4; d_gene: TRBD2; v_gene: TRBV12-3/TRBV12-4; abundance: NA; CDR3aa: ASSGLDVKNIQY
j_gene: TRBJ2-7; d_gene: TRBD1; v_gene: TRBV6-6; abundance: few; CDR3aa: ASSYEARGSEQY
j_gene: TRBJ1-1; d_gene: NA; v_gene: TRBV5-5; abundance: few; CDR3aa: ASSSAGGFYSEAF
j_gene: TRBJ1-1; d_gene: NA; v_gene: TRBV29-1; abundance: few; CDR3aa: SAGNMNTEAF
j_gene: TRBJ2-1; d_gene: NA; v_gene: TRBV29-1; abundance: many; CDR3aa: SAWDNEQF
j_gene: TRBJ2-2; d_gene: NA; v_gene: TRBV7-2; abundance: NA; CDR3aa: ASSLGPFTGELF
j_gene: TRBJ2-3; d_gene: NA; v_gene: TRBV10-2; abundance: many; CDR3aa: ASLGNSGTDTQY
j_gene: TRBJ2-3; d_gene: TRBD2; v_gene: TRBV28; abundance: NA; CDR3aa: ASTGLVVATQY
j_gene: TRBJ1-4; d_gene: TRBD1; v_gene: TRBV6-6; abundance: many; CDR3aa: ASRPRQGRVEKLF
j_gene: TRBJ1-1; d_gene: NA; v_gene: TRBV12-3/TRBV12-4; abundance: NA; CDR3aa: ASRPPASPGGTEAF
j_gene: TRBJ2-7; d_gene: NA; v_gene: TRBV19; abundance: few; CDR3aa: ASSIVGRSYEQY
j_gene: TRBJ2-1; d_gene: TRBD2; v_gene: TRBV24-1; abundance: NA; CDR3aa: ATSEKGLAGGTPRYNEQF
j_gene: TRBJ2-7; d_gene: TRBD1; v_gene: TRBV4-3; abundance: NA; CDR3aa: ASSRTDRLTGEQY
j_gene: TRBJ2-1; d_gene: TRBD2; v_gene: TRBV7-2; abundance: few; CDR3aa: ASSSRASGYNEQF
j_gene: TRBJ2-6; d_gene: NA; v_gene: TRBV27; abundance: NA; CDR3aa: ASSLQVRGGSGANVLT
j_gene: TRBJ1-3; d_gene: TRBD1; v_gene: TRBV4-1; abundance: once; CDR3aa: ASSHSYPGTGPGNTIY
j_gene: TRBJ1-6; d_gene: NA; v_gene: TRBV4-1; abundance: NA; CDR3aa: ASSQDKAVGWALH
j_gene: TRBJ2-7; d_gene: NA; v_gene: TRBV3-1; abundance: NA; CDR3aa: ASSQWPINPYEQY
j_gene: TRBJ1-1; d_gene: NA; v_gene: TRBV7-8; abundance: few; CDR3aa: ASSLEIWDTEAF
j_gene: TRBJ1-1; d_gene: TRBD1; v_gene: TRBV5-1; abundance: NA; CDR3aa: ASSPGDRTLNTEAF
j_gene: TRBJ1-5; d_gene: NA; v_gene: TRBV12-3/TRBV12-4; abundance: many; CDR3aa: ASSLAGRNQPQH